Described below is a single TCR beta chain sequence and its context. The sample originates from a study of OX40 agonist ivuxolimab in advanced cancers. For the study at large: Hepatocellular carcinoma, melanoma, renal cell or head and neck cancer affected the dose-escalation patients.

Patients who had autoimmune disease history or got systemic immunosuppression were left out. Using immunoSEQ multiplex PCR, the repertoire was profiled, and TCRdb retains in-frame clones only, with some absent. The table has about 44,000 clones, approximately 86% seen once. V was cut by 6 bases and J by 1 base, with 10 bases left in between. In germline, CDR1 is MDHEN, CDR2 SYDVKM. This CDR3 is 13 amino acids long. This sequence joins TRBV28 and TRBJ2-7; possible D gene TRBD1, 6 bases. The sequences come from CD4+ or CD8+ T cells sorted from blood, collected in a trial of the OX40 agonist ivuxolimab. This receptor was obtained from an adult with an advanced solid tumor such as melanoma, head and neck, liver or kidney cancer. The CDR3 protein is CASRTGTSYEQYV. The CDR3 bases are TGTGCCAGCAGAACCGGGACATCCTACGAGCAGTACGTC.